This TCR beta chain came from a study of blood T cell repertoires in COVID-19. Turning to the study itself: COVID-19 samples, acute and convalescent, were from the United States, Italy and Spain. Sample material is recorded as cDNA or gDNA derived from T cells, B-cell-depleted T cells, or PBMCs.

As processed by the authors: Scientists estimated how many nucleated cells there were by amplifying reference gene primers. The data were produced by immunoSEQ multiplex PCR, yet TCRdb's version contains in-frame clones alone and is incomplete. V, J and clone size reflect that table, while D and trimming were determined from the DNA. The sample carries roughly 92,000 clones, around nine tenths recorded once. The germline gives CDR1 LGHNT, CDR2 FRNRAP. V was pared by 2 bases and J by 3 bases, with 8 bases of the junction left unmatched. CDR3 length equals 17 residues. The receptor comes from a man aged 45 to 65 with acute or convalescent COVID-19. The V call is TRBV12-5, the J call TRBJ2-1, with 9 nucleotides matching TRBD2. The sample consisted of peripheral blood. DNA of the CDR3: TGTGCTAGTGGTTTGTCCTTAGCGGGAGAAATCTACAATGAGCAGTTCTTC. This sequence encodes CASGLSLAGEIYNEQFF.